This T cell receptor (beta chain) was sequenced during a study of beta chain features in type 1 diabetes. General observations from the study: Insertion counts at VDJ junctions were lower in type 1 diabetes patients, who also showed more deletions there. Comparison showed that naive, central memory and Treg TCRB repertoires appeared more similar among patients than among healthy donors. TCRB rearrangement may or may not be influenced by HLA type; here this remained unresolved. Among patients with Type 1 diabetes, TCRB CDR3s were moderately but significantly shorter in every one of the four CD4+ subsets.

As concerns this clone: Its antigen is still unknown.

Sorting with CD45RO/CCR7/CD25/CD127/CD95/CD27 yielded naive, central memory, regulatory and stem-like memory CD4+ cells. Isolated RNA was reverse transcribed in full, so expressed TCRB transcripts were sequenced. This table comes from immunoSEQ multiplex PCR, and its TCRdb copy is limited to in-frame clones, with some not included. The sample includes approximately 360,000 clones, about 12% of them seen just once. Material: naive CD4+ T cells from blood. This receptor was obtained from a young woman with type 1 diabetes.

In DNA form, the CDR3 reads TGTGCCAGCAGCTTAACGGGGACACAGGCCTACGAGCAGTACTTC. Its protein product is CASSLTGTQAYEQYF. This chain joins TRBV7-2 and TRBJ2-7; the D gene is possibly TRBD1 (6 bases). The germline gives CDR1 SGHTA, CDR2 FQGNSA. The CDR3 runs 15 residues. V lost 2 bases and J 2 bases, leaving 13 bases between the germline ends.